This T cell receptor beta chain was identified during a study of Tregs in tolerant kidney transplant recipients. Study conclusions and caveats: Findings come from small patient numbers and require larger validation. This study did not directly address biological reproducibility.

Method: immunoSEQ multiplex PCR; TCRdb's copy keeps in-frame clones and lacks some. The table lists tens of thousands of clones, roughly 84% of them singletons. The sample holds a few counts of this clone. Its target is unknown. Germline lookup yields CDR1 MNHNS and CDR2 SASEGT. The CDR3 sequence is 15 residues long. Germline trimming cut 6 bases from V and 0 bases from J; bases unmatched to any gene: 5. The sequenced sample was CD4+ T cells from blood. The chain is built from TRBV6-1 and TRBJ1-3, with TRBD1 identical over 7 bases. This TCR was sampled from a human donor in good health. The CDR3 loop reads CASRGQAASGNTIYF. The CDR3 DNA reads as TGTGCCAGCAGAGGACAGGCCGCCTCTGGAAACACCATATATTTT.